The 2 T cell receptor beta chains below were found in one sample sequenced in a study of tumor-infiltrating lymphocytes in localized non-small cell lung cancer (dated by TCRdb to the early 2020s). The method was the immunoSEQ multiplex PCR assay. In its TCRdb copy, this immuneACCESS table keeps in-frame sequences only and misses some clones. Where compared with another copy, unresolved V genes explain less than half of these, and the others have no known cause. The sample table shows about 16,000 clones, and roughly four fifths are seen once. Clones ranked in the top ten supply roughly 6.7% of the sample. Sequencing input: lung tumor tissue. These receptors originate from a human donor with non-small cell lung cancer.

The J gene is TRBJ2-5, the V gene TRBV2; no clear D. This CDR3 region has 13 residues. Germline loops: CDR1 SNHLY, CDR2 FYNNEI. The V end lost 4 bases, the J end lost 1 base, and 7 bases lay between the germline ends. The CDR3 nucleotides are TGTGCCAGCAGTGTTAATGTCCAAGAGACCCAGTACTTC. As protein: CASSVNVQETQYF.

V gene TRBV10-2 combines with J gene TRBJ2-7; D may be TRBD2 (5 bases). This CDR3 spans 13 amino acids. Germline V gene data show CDR1 as WSHSY and CDR2 as SAAADI. Trimming removed 2 bases from V and 9 bases from J, with 14 bases in between. This CDR3 is CASSEEWFEGQYF. As DNA, the CDR3 is TGCGCCAGCAGTGAGGAGTGGTTTGAGGGGCAGTACTTC.